The sequence of this T cell receptor beta chain was determined in a study of CD8+CD57+ T cells in acquired aplastic anemia. At the level of the study: Sorted CD4+ and CD8+ cells yielded 3 to 3.5 ug of DNA on average.

Genomic DNA, serving as template, underwent TCR beta VDJ and CDR3 profiling. TCRdb fed the reads into MiXCR, producing one record per CDR3 protein. The data hold 200,000 to 250,000 distinct CDR3 sequences, with roughly 45% observed a single time. Whoever was chosen for sequencing had shown CD8+CD57+ cell expansion by flow cytometry. Patient blood was sampled before any therapy had been received. Study-level points and caveats: Patients and controls turned out to have roughly 30 CD8+ CDR3 sequences in common. For CD8+ Simpson's diversity, patients and controls showed no significant difference.

This clonotype was seen more than once but under ten times. Its specificity is unknown. The receptor was isolated from a human donor with aplastic anemia. The source material was sorted CD4+, CD8+, or CD8+CD57+ T cells (not recorded which) from PBMCs.

CDR3 nucleotide sequence: TGTGCCTGGAGTGTACAGAGCTACTCGGGCACCGGGGAGCTGTTTTTT. Its protein is CAWSVQSYSGTGELFF. This chain links TRBV30 with TRBJ2-2; D is uncertain. Germline V gene data show CDR1 as GTSNPN and CDR2 as SVGIG (reference sequence). The germline V and J ends were trimmed by 0 bases and 4 bases, with 15 bases remaining between them. The CDR3 covers 16 residues.